This entry concerns a single T cell receptor (beta chain). This entry comes from a study of T cells expressing NK-cell markers. Looking at the study overall: Within the sequenced cohort of eight donors, seven exhibited HCMV seropositivity and one was seronegative.

TCRdb re-called the 5' RACE reads; one entry per CDR3 protein, DNA not given. The listing contains 350,000 to 400,000 distinct CDR3 sequences. Germline CDR1 MGHDK, CDR2 SYGVNS. The CDR3 has 14 amino acids. The chain has TRBV25-1 and TRBJ2-5; the TRBD1 assignment by TCRdb is unverifiable without DNA. The sequencing sample was made of blood T cells: a sorted CD56 or NKG2C T cell subset, CD4+ or CD8+ T cells, or bulk PBMC T cells (not recorded which). The receptor was derived from a woman aged 45-59 years in good health. CDR3 amino acids: CATGGQAYQETQYF.